One T cell receptor beta chain is described in this entry. Each molecule of TCR cDNA was tagged with one unique molecular identifier. MiXCR, run by TCRdb on the 5' RACE reads, gives a single entry per CDR3 protein. The repertoire holds 7,300 or so distinct CDR3 sequences, with 15% to 19% as singletons. The CDR3 has 14 amino acids. V was pared by 4 bases and J by 3 bases, with 8 bases of the junction left unmatched. Germline values: CDR1 DFQATT, CDR2 SNEGSKA (reference sequence). This sample was taken from a study of spatial heterogeneity in lung cancer. Time point specified: sample taken at primary tumor resection.

The chain links TRBV20-1 to TRBJ2-7, with 8 positions matching TRBD2. The source material was normal lung tissue next to the tumor, sampled at surgery. The receptor's source is a male donor with early-stage non-small cell lung cancer. CDR3 in amino acids: CSATRMTSVYEQYF. The CDR3 bases are TGCAGTGCTACACGTATGACTAGCGTCTACGAGCAGTACTTC.